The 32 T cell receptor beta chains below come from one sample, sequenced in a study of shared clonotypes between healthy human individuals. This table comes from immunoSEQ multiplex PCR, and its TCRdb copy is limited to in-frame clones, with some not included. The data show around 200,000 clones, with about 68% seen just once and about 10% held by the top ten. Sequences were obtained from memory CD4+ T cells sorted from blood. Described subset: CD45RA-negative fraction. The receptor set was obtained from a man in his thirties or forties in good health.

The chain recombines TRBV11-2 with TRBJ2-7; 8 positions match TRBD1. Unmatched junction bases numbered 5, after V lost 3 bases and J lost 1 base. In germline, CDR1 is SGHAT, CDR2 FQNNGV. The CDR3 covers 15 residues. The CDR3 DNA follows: TGTGCCAGCAGCTTCTTCCAGGGGGCTTCCTACGAGCAGTACTTC. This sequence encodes CASSFFQGASYEQYF. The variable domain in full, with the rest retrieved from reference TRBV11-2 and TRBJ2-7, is EAGVAQSPRYKIIEKRQSVAFWCNPISGHATLYWYQQILGQGPKLLIQFQNNGVVDDSQLPKDRFSAERLKGVDSTLKIQPAKLEDSAVYLCASSFFQGASYEQYFGPGTRLTVT.

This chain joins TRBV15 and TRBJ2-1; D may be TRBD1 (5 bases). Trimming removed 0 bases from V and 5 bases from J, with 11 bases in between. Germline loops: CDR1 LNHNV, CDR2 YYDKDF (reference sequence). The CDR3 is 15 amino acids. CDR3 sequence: CATSRDPVDNNEQFF. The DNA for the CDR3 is TGTGCCACCAGCAGAGACCCAGTGGACAACAATGAGCAGTTCTTC.

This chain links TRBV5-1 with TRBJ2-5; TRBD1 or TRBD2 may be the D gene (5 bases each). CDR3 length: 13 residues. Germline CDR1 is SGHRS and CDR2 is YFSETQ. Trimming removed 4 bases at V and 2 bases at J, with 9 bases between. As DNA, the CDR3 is TGCGCCAGCAGCCAGGGAGTGCAAGAGACCCAGTACTTC. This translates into CASSQGVQETQYF.

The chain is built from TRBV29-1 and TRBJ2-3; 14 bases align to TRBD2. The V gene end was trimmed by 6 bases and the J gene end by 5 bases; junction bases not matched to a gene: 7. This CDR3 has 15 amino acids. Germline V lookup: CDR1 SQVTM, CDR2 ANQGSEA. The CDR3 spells CSVTGTSGRGDTQYF. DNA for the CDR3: TGCAGCGTGACCGGGACTAGCGGGAGAGGAGATACGCAGTATTTT.

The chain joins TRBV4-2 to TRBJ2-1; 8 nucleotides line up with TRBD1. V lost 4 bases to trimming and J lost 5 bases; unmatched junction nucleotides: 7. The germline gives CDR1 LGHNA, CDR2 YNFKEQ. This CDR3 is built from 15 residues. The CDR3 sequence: CASSPLDRANNEQFF. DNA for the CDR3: TGTGCCAGCAGCCCCCTGGACAGGGCCAACAATGAGCAGTTCTTC.

The CDR3 loop is CASKAGTGIAGELFF. For the CDR3, the DNA is TGTGCCAGTAAGGCAGGGACAGGGATCGCCGGGGAGCTGTTTTTT. The chain joins TRBV19 to TRBJ2-2, with TRBD1 matching 9 bases. This CDR3 is 15 amino acids long. The germline V gene has CDR1 LNHDA and CDR2 SQIVND (reference sequence). Unmatched junction bases numbered 9, after V lost 7 bases and J lost 6 bases.

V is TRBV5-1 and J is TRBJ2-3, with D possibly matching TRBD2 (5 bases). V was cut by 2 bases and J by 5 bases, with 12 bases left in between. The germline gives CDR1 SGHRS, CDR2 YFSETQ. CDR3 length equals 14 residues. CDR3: CASSFTAAEDTQYF. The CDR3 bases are TGCGCCAGCAGCTTCACAGCGGCGGAAGATACGCAGTATTTT. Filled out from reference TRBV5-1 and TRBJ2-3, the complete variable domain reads KAGVTQTPRYLIKTRGQQVTLSCSPISGHRSVSWYQQTPGQGLQFLFEYFSETQRNKGNFPGRFSGRQFSNSRSEMNVSTLELGDSALYLCASSFTAAEDTQYFGPGTRLTVL.

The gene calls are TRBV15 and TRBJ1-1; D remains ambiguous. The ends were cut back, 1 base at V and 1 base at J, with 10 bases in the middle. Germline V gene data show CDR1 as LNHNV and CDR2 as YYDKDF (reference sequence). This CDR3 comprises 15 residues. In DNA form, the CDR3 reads TGTGCCACCAGCAGAGCCCTCGGGAGGAACACTGAAGCTTTCTTT. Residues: CATSRALGRNTEAFF.

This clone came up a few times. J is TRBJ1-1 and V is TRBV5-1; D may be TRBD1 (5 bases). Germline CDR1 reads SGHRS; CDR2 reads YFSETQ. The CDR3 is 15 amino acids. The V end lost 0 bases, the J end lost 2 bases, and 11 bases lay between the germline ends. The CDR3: CASSLGRGGNTEAFF. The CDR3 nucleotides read TGCGCCAGCAGCTTGGGCCGGGGGGGAAACACTGAAGCTTTCTTT.

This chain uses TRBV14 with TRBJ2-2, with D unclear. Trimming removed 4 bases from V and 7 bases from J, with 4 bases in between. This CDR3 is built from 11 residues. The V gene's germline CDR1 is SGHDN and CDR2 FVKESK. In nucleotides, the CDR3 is TGTGCCAGCAGCCCGGGCGGGGAGCTGTTTTTT. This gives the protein CASSPGGELFF.

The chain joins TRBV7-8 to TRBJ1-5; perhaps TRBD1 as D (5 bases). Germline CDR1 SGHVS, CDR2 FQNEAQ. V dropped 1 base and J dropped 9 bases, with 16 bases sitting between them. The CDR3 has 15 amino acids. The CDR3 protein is CASSLVSGTSRPQHF. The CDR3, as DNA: TGTGCCAGCAGCTTAGTGTCCGGGACCTCTCGGCCCCAGCATTTT.

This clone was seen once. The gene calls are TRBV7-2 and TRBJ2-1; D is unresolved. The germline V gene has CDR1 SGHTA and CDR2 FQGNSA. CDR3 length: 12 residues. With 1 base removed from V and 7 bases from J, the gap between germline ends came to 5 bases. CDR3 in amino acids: CASSLDRNEQFF. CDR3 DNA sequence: TGTGCCAGCAGCTTAGATAGGAATGAGCAGTTCTTC.

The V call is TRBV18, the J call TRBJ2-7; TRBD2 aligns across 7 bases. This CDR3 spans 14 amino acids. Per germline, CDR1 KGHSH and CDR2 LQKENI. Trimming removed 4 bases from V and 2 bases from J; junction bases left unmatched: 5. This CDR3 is CASSRGGDTYEQYF. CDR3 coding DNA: TGTGCCAGCTCACGTGGGGGGGATACCTACGAGCAGTACTTC.

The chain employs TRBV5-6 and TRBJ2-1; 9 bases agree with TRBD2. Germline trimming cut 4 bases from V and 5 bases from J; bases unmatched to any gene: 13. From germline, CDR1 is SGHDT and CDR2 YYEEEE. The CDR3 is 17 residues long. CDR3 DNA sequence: TGTGCCAGCAGCCCCGTTGGGCGGGAGGGCCGACACAATGAGCAGTTCTTC. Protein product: CASSPVGREGRHNEQFF. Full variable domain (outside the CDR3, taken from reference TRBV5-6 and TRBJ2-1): DAGVTQSPTHLIKTRGQQVTLRCSPKSGHDTVSWYQQALGQGPQFIFQYYEEEERQRGNFPDRFSGHQFPNYSSELNVNALLLGDSALYLCASSPVGREGRHNEQFFGPGTRLTVL.

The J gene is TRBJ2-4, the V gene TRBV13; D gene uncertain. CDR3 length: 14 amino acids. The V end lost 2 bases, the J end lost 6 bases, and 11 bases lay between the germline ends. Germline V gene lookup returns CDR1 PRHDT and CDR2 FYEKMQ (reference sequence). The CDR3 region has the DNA TGTGCCAGCAGCTTAAGGAGCTTCCTAAACATTCAGTACTTC. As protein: CASSLRSFLNIQYF.

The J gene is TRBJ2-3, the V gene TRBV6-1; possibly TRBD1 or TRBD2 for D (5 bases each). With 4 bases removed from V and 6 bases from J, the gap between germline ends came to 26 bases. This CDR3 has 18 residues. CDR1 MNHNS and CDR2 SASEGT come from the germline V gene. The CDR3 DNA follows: TGTGCCAGCAGTGGGGAATCGGTATATTCAGGGAGTACGGATACGCAGTATTTT. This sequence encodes CASSGESVYSGSTDTQYF.

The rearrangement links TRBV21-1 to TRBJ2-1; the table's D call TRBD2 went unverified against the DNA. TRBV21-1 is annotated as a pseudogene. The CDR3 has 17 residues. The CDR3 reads CASSKNRPGSSYNEQFF. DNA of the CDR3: TGTGCCAGCAGCAAGAACAGACCGGGAAGCTCCTACAATGAGCAGTTCTTC.

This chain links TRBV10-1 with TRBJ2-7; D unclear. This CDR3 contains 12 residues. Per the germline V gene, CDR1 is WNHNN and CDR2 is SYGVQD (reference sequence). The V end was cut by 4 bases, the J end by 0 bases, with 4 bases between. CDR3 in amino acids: CASSAYSYEQYF. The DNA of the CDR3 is TGCGCCAGCAGTGCGTACTCCTACGAGCAGTACTTC.

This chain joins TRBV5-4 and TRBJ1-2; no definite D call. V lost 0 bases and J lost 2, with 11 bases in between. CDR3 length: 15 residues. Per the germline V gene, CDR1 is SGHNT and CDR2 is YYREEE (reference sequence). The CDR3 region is CASSLDEGYNYGYTF. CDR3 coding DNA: TGTGCCAGCAGCTTGGATGAGGGCTACAACTATGGCTACACCTTC.

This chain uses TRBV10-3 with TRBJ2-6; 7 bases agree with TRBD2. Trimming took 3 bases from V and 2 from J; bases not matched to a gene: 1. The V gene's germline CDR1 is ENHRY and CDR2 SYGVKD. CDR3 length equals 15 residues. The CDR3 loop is CAISDRGAGANVLTF. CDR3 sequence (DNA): TGTGCCATCAGTGACCGGGGGGCTGGGGCCAACGTCCTGACTTTC.

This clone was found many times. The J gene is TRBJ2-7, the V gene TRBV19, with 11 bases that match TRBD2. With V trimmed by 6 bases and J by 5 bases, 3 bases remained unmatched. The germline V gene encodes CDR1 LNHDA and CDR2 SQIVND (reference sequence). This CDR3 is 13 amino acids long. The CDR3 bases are TGTGCCAGTAGACTAGCGGGAGCCCACGAGCAGTACTTC. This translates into CASRLAGAHEQYF.

CDR3 in DNA: TGTGCCAGCGTCGGGTTCGGGAGCAATCAGCCCCAGCATTTT. It yields the protein CASVGFGSNQPQHF. The chain employs TRBV28 and TRBJ1-5; no reliable D call. The CDR3 extends over 14 amino acids. Germline V CDR1 and CDR2: MDHEN, SYDVKM. V was clipped by 8 bases and J by 1 base, with 12 bases between them.

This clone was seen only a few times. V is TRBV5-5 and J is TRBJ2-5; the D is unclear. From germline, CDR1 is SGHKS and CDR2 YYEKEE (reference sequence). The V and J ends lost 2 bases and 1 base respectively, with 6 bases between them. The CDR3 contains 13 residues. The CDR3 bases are TGTGCCAGCAGCTTTGGAACCCAAGAGACCCAGTACTTC. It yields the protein CASSFGTQETQYF.

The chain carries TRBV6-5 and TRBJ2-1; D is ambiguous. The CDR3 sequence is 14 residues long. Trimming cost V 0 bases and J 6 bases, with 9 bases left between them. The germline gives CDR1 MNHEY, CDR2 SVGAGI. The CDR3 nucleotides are TGTGCCAGCAGTTACTCGGCCTTCGGCAATGAGCAGTTCTTC. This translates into CASSYSAFGNEQFF.

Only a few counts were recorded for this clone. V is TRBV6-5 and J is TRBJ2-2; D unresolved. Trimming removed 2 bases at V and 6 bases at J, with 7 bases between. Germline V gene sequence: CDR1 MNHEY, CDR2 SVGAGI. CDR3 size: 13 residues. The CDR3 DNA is TGTGCCAGCAGTTACGCAGGTGCCGGGGAGCTGTTTTTT. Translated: CASSYAGAGELFF.

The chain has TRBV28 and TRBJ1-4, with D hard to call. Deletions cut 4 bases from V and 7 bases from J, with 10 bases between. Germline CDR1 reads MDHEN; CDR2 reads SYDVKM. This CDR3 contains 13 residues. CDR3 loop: CASSSSLLEKLFF. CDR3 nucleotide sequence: TGTGCCAGCAGTTCCTCCTTGCTTGAAAAACTGTTTTTT.

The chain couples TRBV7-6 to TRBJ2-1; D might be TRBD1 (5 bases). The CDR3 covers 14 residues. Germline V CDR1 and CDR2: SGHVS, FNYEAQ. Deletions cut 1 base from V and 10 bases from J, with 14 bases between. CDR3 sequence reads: CASSLGDRNPEQFF. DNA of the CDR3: TGTGCCAGCAGCTTAGGAGACAGAAACCCCGAGCAGTTCTTC.

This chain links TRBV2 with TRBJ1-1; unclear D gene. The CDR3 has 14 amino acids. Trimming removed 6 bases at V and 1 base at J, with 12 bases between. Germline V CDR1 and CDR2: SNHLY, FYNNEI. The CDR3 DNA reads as TGTGCCAGCAGAGGAGAGCCCCGGAACACTGAAGCTTTCTTT. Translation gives CASRGEPRNTEAFF.

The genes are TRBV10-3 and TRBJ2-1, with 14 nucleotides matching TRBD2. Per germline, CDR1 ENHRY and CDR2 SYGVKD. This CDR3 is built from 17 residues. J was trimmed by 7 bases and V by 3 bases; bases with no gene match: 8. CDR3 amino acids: CAISDRVTSGRDNEQFF. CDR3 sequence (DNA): TGTGCCATCAGTGACAGGGTGACTAGCGGGAGGGATAATGAGCAGTTCTTC.

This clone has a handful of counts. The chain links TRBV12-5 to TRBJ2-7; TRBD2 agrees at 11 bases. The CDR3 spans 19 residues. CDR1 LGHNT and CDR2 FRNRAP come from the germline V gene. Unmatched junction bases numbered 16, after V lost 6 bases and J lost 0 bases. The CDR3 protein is CASGQDSGTSGRRSYEQYF. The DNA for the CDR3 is TGTGCTAGTGGCCAAGACTCTGGGACTAGCGGCCGCCGCTCCTACGAGCAGTACTTC.

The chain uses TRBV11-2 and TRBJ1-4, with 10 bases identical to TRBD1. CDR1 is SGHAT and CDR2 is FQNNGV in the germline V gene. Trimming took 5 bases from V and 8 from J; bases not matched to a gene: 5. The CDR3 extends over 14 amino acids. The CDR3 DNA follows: TGTGCCAGCAGCGAGACAGGGGGCTACGAAAAACTGTTTTTT. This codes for CASSETGGYEKLFF.

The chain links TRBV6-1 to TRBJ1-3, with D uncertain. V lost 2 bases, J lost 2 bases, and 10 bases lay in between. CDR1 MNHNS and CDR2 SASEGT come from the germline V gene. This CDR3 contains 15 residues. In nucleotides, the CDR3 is TGTGCCAGCAGTGAATCCGGGAGGGCTGGAAACACCATATATTTT. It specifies CASSESGRAGNTIYF.